These 20 T cell receptor beta chains were all obtained from the same sample, sequenced in a study of spatial heterogeneity in lung cancer. Noted time point: sample taken at primary tumor resection. Whole RNA came from tumor, nontumor lung or frozen PBMC and was sequenced without being sorted. Via MiXCR, TCRdb re-called the 5' RACE reads, giving one row per CDR3 protein. The top ten clones hold about 7.6% of a sample with 8,500 to 14,000 distinct CDR3 sequences, roughly 4% of them seen once. The specimen comprised normal lung tissue next to the tumor, sampled at surgery. The receptors shown here come from a male donor with early-stage non-small cell lung cancer.

The sample holds many counts of this clonotype. This beta chain was picked up by a library intended for alpha chains and is off target, so its count carries little meaning. The chain couples TRBV7-2 to TRBJ2-1, with TRBD1 matching 10 bases. The CDR3 loop spans 14 amino acids. Germline CDR1 and CDR2: SGHTA and FQGNSA. V lost 3 bases to trimming and J lost 9 bases; unmatched junction nucleotides: 5. The CDR3 region has the DNA TGTGCCAGCAGCTTCGGACAGGGGGGCTTTGAGCAGTTCTTC. Translation gives CASSFGQGGFEQFF.

This clonotype was counted at least ten times. This beta chain is a stray read from a library made for alpha chains; its abundance is not meaningful. The chain joins TRBV5-1 to TRBJ1-1, with 8 nucleotides matching TRBD1. The V gene end was trimmed by 3 bases and the J gene end by 6 bases; junction bases not matched to a gene: 13. The CDR3 is 16 residues long. The germline V gene has CDR1 SGHRS and CDR2 YFSETQ. CDR3 bases: TGCGCCAGCAGCTCCTACGAACAGGGGGTGATCGCTGAAGCTTTCTTT. It yields the protein CASSSYEQGVIAEAFF.

The sample holds many counts of this clonotype. For a library built for alpha chains, this beta chain is a stray read; little rests on its size. The rearrangement joins TRBV7-9 to TRBJ1-1; D remains ambiguous. V lost 1 base to trimming and J lost 6 bases, with 6 bases between them. The germline CDR1 and CDR2 sequences are SEHNR and FQNEAQ (reference sequence). CDR3 length equals 12 residues. CDR3 DNA sequence: TGTGCCAGCAGCTTAGAGTTGGCTGAAGCTTTCTTT. It is translated as CASSLELAEAFF.

This clonotype was detected only a few times. A library prepared for alpha chains yielded this beta chain as an off-target read; its size is of little meaning. V is TRBV2 and J is TRBJ1-5; no reliable D call. CDR3 size: 14 residues. V lost 7 bases to trimming and J lost 6 bases, with 16 bases between them. Per the germline V gene, CDR1 is SNHLY and CDR2 is FYNNEI. The CDR3, as DNA: TGTGCCAGCACGCCGAACTACGGCTCTCAGCCCCAGCATTTT. It yields the protein CASTPNYGSQPQHF. Complete variable domain (other parts from reference TRBV2 and TRBJ1-5): EPEVTQTPSHQVTQMGQEVILRCVPISNHLYFYWYRQILGQKVEFLVSFYNNEISEKSEIFDDQFSVERPDGSNFTLKIRSTKLEDSAMYFCASTPNYGSQPQHFGDGTRLSIL.

This clonotype appeared many times. The size of this beta chain means little, since it is a stray read in a library made for alpha chains. V and J are TRBV19 and TRBJ2-1; TRBD1 is a possible D gene (6 bases). The CDR3 is 15 residues long. From germline, CDR1 is LNHDA and CDR2 SQIVND (reference sequence). Trimming took off 8 bases at V and 6 bases at J, with 20 bases between the two ends. The CDR3 sequence: CASVPGHGSGNEQFF. DNA for the CDR3: TGTGCCAGTGTCCCGGGACATGGGTCCGGCAATGAGCAGTTCTTC.

This clonotype is medium-sized by share. This beta chain came through as a stray read in a library set up for alpha chains, and its size says little. This chain links TRBV5-1 with TRBJ1-1, with TRBD1 identical over 10 bases. This CDR3 is built from 19 residues. The germline CDR1 and CDR2 sequences are SGHRS and YFSETQ. With 0 bases clipped from V and 4 bases from J, the junction kept 15 bases outside the gene matches. The DNA of the CDR3 is TGCGCCAGCAGCTTGGGAAGTACCAGGACAGGGGGAAGTCCCACTGAAGCTTTCTTT. Translating gives CASSLGSTRTGGSPTEAFF.

Ten or more counts support this clonotype. This beta chain turned up in a library designed for alpha chains; as an off-target read, its abundance says little. The rearrangement joins TRBV19 to TRBJ2-5; D might be TRBD1 (6 bases). This CDR3 has 12 amino acids. Trimming removed 7 bases from V and 9 bases from J, with 15 bases in between. Germline V CDR1 and CDR2: LNHDA, SQIVND (reference sequence). The CDR3 sequence is CASTTGNAPQYF. The DNA for the CDR3 is TGTGCCAGTACCACAGGGAACGCGCCCCAGTACTTC.

In this sample, this clonotype is medium-sized. This beta chain represents an off-target read in a library built for alpha chains; its size is of limited meaning. CDR3 amino acids: CASRVSTGSREAFF. For the CDR3, the DNA is TGTGCCAGCAGGGTCAGCACGGGCTCGCGTGAAGCTTTCTTT. The V gene is TRBV28, the J gene TRBJ1-1; D is unclear. Germline assignment: CDR1 MDHEN and CDR2 SYDVKM. Deletions cut 6 bases from V and 7 bases from J, with 18 bases between. The CDR3 length is 14 residues.

About this clonotype itself: Because the library targeted alpha chains, this beta chain is an off-target read whose size means little. The CDR3 sequence is CASSQEVGTTDTQYF. CDR3 coding DNA: TGTGCCAGCAGCCAAGAAGTGGGGACCACAGATACGCAGTATTTT. The chain recombines TRBV4-2 with TRBJ2-3, with D perhaps matching TRBD1 or TRBD2 (5 bases each). There are 15 residues in the CDR3. Looked up from germline, CDR1 is LGHNA and CDR2 is YNFKEQ. Trimming left V 0 bases short and J 2 bases short, with 9 bases between.

Sample share makes this clonotype medium-sized. This beta chain appears as a stray read in a library generated for alpha chains; its size is not informative. The chain combines TRBV25-1 with TRBJ2-7; D tentatively reads TRBD1 or TRBD2 (6 bases each). The CDR3 is made up of 14 amino acids. Germline V gives CDR1 MGHDK, CDR2 SYGVNS. Trimming pared 2 bases from V and 12 bases from J, leaving 20 bases between. For the CDR3, the DNA is TGTGCCAGCAGTGAAGGACAGTGGAGGGAGGCCCGGTACTTC. As protein: CASSEGQWREARYF.

This clonotype was seen at least ten times. Found in a library prepared for alpha chains, this beta chain is an off-target read, and its abundance has little meaning. In nucleotides, the CDR3 is TGCGCCAGCAGCTTGACAGTGCTGTCCACAGATACGCAGTATTTT. It specifies CASSLTVLSTDTQYF. The rearrangement links TRBV5-1 to TRBJ2-3; D remains ambiguous. The CDR3 has 15 amino acids. Trimming removed 1 base from V and 2 bases from J, with 11 bases in between. Germline V lookup: CDR1 SGHRS, CDR2 YFSETQ. Looking up the rest from reference TRBV5-1 and TRBJ2-3 gives the full variable domain: KAGVTQTPRYLIKTRGQQVTLSCSPISGHRSVSWYQQTPGQGLQFLFEYFSETQRNKGNFPGRFSGRQFSNSRSEMNVSTLELGDSALYLCASSLTVLSTDTQYFGPGTRLTVL.

At least ten counts were recorded for this clonotype. As an off-target read in a library built for alpha chains, this beta chain has a frequency of little significance. V is TRBV7-2 and J is TRBJ1-1, with D unresolved. V was trimmed by 4 bases and J by 0 bases, leaving 6 bases between them. The germline V gene has CDR1 SGHTA and CDR2 FQGNSA. The CDR3 sequence is 13 residues long. Here the CDR3 reads CASSSDVNTEAFF. The CDR3, as DNA: TGTGCCAGCAGCTCTGATGTGAACACTGAAGCTTTCTTT. Full variable domain (remainder filled in from reference TRBV7-2 and TRBJ1-1): GAGVSQSPSNKVTEKGKDVELRCDPISGHTALYWYRQSLGQGLEFLIYFQGNSAPDKSGLPSDRFSAERTGGSVSTLTIQRTQQEDSAVYLCASSSDVNTEAFFGQGTRLTVV.

This clonotype is labeled as medium-sized. This beta chain is an unintended read in a library built for alpha chains; its size means little. V is TRBV30 and J is TRBJ1-1; no reliable D call. V was clipped by 4 bases and J by 4 bases, with 7 bases between them. The CDR3 consists of 11 residues. Germline loops: CDR1 GTSNPN, CDR2 SVGIG (reference sequence). The DNA for the CDR3 is TGTGCCTGGATCCCAGGCACTGAAGCTTTCTTT. Residues: CAWIPGTEAFF.

This clonotype was seen many times. This beta chain is off target for a library built for alpha chains, so its abundance means little. The V call is TRBV20-1, the J call TRBJ2-1; 7 bases line up with TRBD2. The CDR3 has 14 residues. Looked up from germline, CDR1 is DFQATT and CDR2 is SNEGSKA (reference sequence). The CDR3 DNA is TGCAGCCACCGTTCAAAAAGGGGAGGGAATGAGCAGTTCTTC. The encoded protein is CSHRSKRGGNEQFF.

At least ten counts were recorded for this clonotype. With the library built for alpha chains, this beta chain is off target and its frequency is not meaningful. V is TRBV11-2 and J is TRBJ2-5; D tentatively fits TRBD1 or TRBD2 (5 bases each). Germline V gives CDR1 SGHAT, CDR2 FQNNGV. V gave up 4 bases and J gave up 1 base, with 13 bases separating them. This CDR3 region has 15 residues. Here the CDR3 DNA reads TGTGCCAGCAGCTCCTCAGGGAGTAGCCAAGAGACCCAGTACTTC. As protein: CASSSSGSSQETQYF.

Ten or more counts support this clonotype. Because this beta chain is a stray read in a library intended to capture alpha chains, its abundance should not be given much weight. The chain couples TRBV20-1 to TRBJ2-1; 11 bases map to TRBD2. This CDR3 contains 18 residues. The J segment lost 0 bases and the V segment lost 6 bases, leaving 13 bases of the junction unmatched. Germline V gene lookup returns CDR1 DFQATT and CDR2 SNEGSKA (reference sequence). The CDR3: CSALGATSGTISYNEQFF. CDR3 DNA sequence: TGCAGTGCCCTAGGTGCGACTAGCGGGACCATCTCCTACAATGAGCAGTTCTTC.

This clonotype has at least ten counts. This beta chain is a stray sequence in a library constructed for alpha chains; its clone size is not meaningful. The J gene is TRBJ2-2, the V gene TRBV7-8; TRBD2 is a possible D gene (6 bases). Trimming cost V 5 bases and J 0 bases, with 10 bases left between them. This CDR3 contains 15 residues. CDR1 and CDR2 from the germline V gene are SGHVS and FQNEAQ. The CDR3 DNA reads as TGTGCCAGCAGCCTGGGACTTACGAACACCGGGGAGCTGTTTTTT. Translating gives CASSLGLTNTGELFF.

In its sample, this clonotype ranks as medium-sized (0.01 to 0.1%). Being off target in a library aimed at alpha chains, this beta chain has a size of little meaning. The J gene is TRBJ1-1, the V gene TRBV20-1, with D possibly TRBD1 on 5 matching bases. Germline assignment: CDR1 DFQATT and CDR2 SNEGSKA (reference sequence). The CDR3 runs 13 residues. V lost 6 bases and J lost 1, with 12 bases in between. The CDR3 DNA reads as TGCAGTGCACCCATCGGGACGAACACTGAAGCTTTCTTT. The encoded protein is CSAPIGTNTEAFF.

By sample share, this clonotype is medium-sized (0.01 to 0.1%). Being off target in a library aimed at alpha chains, this beta chain has a size of little meaning. The V gene is TRBV11-2, the J gene TRBJ2-3; 13 bases match TRBD2. J was trimmed by 1 base and V by 4 bases; bases with no gene match: 8. Germline lookup yields CDR1 SGHAT and CDR2 FQNNGV. CDR3 length: 18 residues. The DNA for the CDR3 is TGTGCCAGCAGCTACCGTAGGACTAGCGGGAGAGGCACAGATACGCAGTATTTT. It encodes CASSYRRTSGRGTDTQYF.

This clonotype has ten or more counts. This beta chain is a stray sequence in a library constructed for alpha chains; its clone size is not meaningful. The CDR3, as DNA: TGCAGCGTTCGCGACAGAGGGGGGTACAATGAGCAGTTCTTC. It yields the protein CSVRDRGGYNEQFF. The chain recombines TRBV29-1 with TRBJ2-1; the D call may be TRBD1 or TRBD2 (6 bases each). Trimming took 5 bases from V and 4 from J, leaving 15 bases between them. This CDR3 spans 14 amino acids. Germline V gene sequence: CDR1 SQVTM, CDR2 ANQGSEA.